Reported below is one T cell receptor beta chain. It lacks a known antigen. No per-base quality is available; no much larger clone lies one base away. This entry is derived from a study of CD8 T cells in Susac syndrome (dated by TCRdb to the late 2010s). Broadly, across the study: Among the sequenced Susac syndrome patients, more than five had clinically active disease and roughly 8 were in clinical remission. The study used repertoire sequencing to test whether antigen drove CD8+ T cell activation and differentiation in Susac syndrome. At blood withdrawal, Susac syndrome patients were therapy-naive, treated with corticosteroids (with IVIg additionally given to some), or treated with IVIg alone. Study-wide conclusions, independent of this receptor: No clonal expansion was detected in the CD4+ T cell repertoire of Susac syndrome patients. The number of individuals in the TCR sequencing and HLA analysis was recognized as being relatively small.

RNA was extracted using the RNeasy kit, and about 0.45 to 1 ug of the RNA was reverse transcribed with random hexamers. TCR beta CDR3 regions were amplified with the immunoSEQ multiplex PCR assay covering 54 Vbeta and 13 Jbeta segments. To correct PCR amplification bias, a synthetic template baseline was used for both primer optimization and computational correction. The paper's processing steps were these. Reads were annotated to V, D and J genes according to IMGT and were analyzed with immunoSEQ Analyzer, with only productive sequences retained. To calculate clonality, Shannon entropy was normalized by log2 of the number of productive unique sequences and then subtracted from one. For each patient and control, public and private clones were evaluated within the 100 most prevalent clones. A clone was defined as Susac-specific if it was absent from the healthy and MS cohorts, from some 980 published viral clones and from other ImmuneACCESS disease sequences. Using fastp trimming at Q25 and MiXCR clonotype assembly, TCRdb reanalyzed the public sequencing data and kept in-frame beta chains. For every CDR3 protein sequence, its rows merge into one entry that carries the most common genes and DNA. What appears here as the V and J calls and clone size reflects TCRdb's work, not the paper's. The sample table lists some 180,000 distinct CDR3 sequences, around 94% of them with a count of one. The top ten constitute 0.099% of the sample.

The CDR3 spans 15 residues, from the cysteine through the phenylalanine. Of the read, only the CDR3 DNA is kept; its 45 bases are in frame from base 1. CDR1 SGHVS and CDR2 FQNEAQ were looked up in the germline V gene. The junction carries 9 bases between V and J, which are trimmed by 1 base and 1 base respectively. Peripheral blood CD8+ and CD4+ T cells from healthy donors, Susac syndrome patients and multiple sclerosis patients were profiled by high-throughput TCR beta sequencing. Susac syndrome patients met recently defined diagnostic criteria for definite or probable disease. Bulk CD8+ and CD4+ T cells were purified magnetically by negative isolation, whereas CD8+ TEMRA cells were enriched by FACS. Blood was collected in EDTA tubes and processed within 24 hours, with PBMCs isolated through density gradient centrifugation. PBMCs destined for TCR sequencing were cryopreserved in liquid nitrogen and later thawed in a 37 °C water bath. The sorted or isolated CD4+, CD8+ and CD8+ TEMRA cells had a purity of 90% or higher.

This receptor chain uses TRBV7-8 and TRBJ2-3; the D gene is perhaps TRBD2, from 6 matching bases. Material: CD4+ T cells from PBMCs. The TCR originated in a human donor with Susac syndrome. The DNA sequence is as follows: TGTGCCAGCAGCTTAGTGCGGGAACGCACAGATACGCAGTATTTT. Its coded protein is CASSLVRERTDTQYF.